The next 22 T cell receptor beta chains were all read from a single sample in a study of CD4+ T cells in melanoma. TCRdb keeps only in-frame clones here, not all; method: immunoSEQ multiplex PCR. The sample carries 8,500 to 10,000 clones, about 72% recorded once. Source material: cells from a culture (not recorded whether cultured in vitro). The receptors stem from a human donor with melanoma.

The chain has TRBV6-1 and TRBJ2-1; maybe TRBD2 (5 bases). Trimming shortened V by 5 bases and J by 3 bases, and 8 bases separated the two germline ends. Per germline, CDR1 MNHNS and CDR2 SASEGT. The CDR3 has 13 amino acids. DNA for the CDR3: TGTGCCAGCAGTCCCACTAGCTACAATGAGCAGTTCTTC. Its translation is CASSPTSYNEQFF.

The rearrangement links TRBV5-6 to TRBJ2-7, with TRBD1 matching over 7 bases. The CDR3 is 15 residues long. Germline V gene data show CDR1 as SGHDT and CDR2 as YYEEEE. Trimming took 1 base from V and 2 from J; bases not matched to a gene: 6. CDR3 protein: CASSLLGQVTYEQYF. The CDR3 nucleotides are TGTGCCAGCAGCTTGTTAGGACAGGTTACCTACGAGCAGTACTTC.

The V gene is TRBV4-1, the J gene TRBJ2-5; weak D call: TRBD1 (6 bases). The CDR3 length is 15 residues. Germline V gene lookup returns CDR1 MGHRA and CDR2 YSYEKL. Trimming left V 3 bases short and J 5 bases short, with 16 bases between. In DNA, the CDR3 is TGCGCCAGCAGCCATAGTCCACAGGGCGGGGAGACCCAGTACTTC. It codes for CASSHSPQGGETQYF.

The chain is built from TRBV7-8 and TRBJ1-2, with a tentative D call TRBD1 (6 bases). V shed 5 bases and J shed 6 bases, with 19 bases lying between them. Germline V gene lookup returns CDR1 SGHVS and CDR2 FQNEAQ. There are 15 residues in the CDR3. The CDR3 DNA reads TGTGCCAGCAGCGCAATCCAACAGGGAGGAGATGGCTACACCTTC. Amino acids: CASSAIQQGGDGYTF.

The chain links TRBV27 to TRBJ2-1, with 15 bases identical to TRBD2. V was clipped by 5 bases and J by 4 bases; unmatched bases: 3. Germline values: CDR1 MNHEY, CDR2 SMNVEV (reference sequence). The CDR3 runs 16 residues. DNA for the CDR3: TGTGCCAGCAGTCCAGGACTAGCGGGGGGGTACAATGAGCAGTTCTTC. Protein product: CASSPGLAGGYNEQFF.

The rearrangement links TRBV4-1 to TRBJ2-7; TRBD2 agrees at 10 bases. The V gene's germline CDR1 is MGHRA and CDR2 YSYEKL. J was trimmed by 4 bases and V by 1 base; bases with no gene match: 4. This CDR3 has 15 residues. This chain's CDR3 is CASSQASGGAYEQYF. Here the CDR3 DNA reads TGCGCCAGCAGCCAAGCTAGCGGGGGAGCTTACGAGCAGTACTTC.

In DNA form, the CDR3 reads TGCAGCGTTGGGTATGGCTACACCTTC. This codes for CSVGYGYTF. The chain is built from TRBV29-1 and TRBJ1-2, with D hard to call. Looked up from germline, CDR1 is SQVTM and CDR2 is ANQGSEA. Trimming removed 4 bases at V and 5 bases at J, with 2 bases between. The CDR3 is 9 residues long.

This clone was found once. The chain links TRBV30 to TRBJ1-2; D unclear. The germline V and J ends were trimmed by 2 bases and 2 bases, with 9 bases remaining between them. CDR1 and CDR2 from the germline V gene are GTSNPN and SVGIG (reference sequence). The length of the CDR3 is 13 residues. CDR3 sequence: CAWSIQANYGYTF. In nucleotides, the CDR3 is TGTGCCTGGAGTATCCAGGCCAACTATGGCTACACCTTC.

The chain carries TRBV27 and TRBJ1-6; 9 bases are a match to TRBD1. The CDR3 has 15 residues. Unmatched junction bases numbered 10, after V lost 6 bases and J lost 10 bases. Germline-derived CDR1 and CDR2 are MNHEY and SMNVEV (reference sequence). The CDR3 nucleotides read TGTGCCAGCAGCTACAGACAGGGGGTCGGATCACCCCTCCACTTT. Amino acid sequence: CASSYRQGVGSPLHF.

This rearrangement joins TRBV27 to TRBJ1-2; D gene unclear. V gave up 7 bases and J gave up 9 bases, with 24 bases separating them. The CDR3 totals 15 residues. The germline gives CDR1 MNHEY, CDR2 SMNVEV (reference sequence). CDR3 bases: TGTGCCAGCAAGCTATACAGCTCCAGCCCGGGCCGCTACACCTTC. Its translation is CASKLYSSSPGRYTF.

The V and J genes are TRBV7-9 and TRBJ2-1; a possible D gene is TRBD2 (5 bases). CDR1 and CDR2 (germline): SEHNR, FQNEAQ (reference sequence). Trimming pared 5 bases from V and 3 bases from J, leaving 11 bases between. The CDR3 has 14 amino acids. The CDR3 bases are TGTGCCAGCAGCCCGAGACTAAACTACAATGAGCAGTTCTTC. Translating it yields CASSPRLNYNEQFF.

The rearrangement joins TRBV6-1 to TRBJ2-7; D is uncertain. V was trimmed by 4 bases and J by 4 bases, leaving 5 bases between them. Germline CDR1 is MNHNS and CDR2 is SASEGT. The CDR3 spans 11 residues. The CDR3 is CASSATYEQYF. CDR3 nucleotide sequence: TGTGCCAGCAGTGCGACTTACGAGCAGTACTTC.

CDR3 nucleotide sequence: TGTGCCAGTGCCGGACGGAAACAAGAGACCCAGTACTTC. It codes for CASAGRKQETQYF. The chain uses TRBV19 and TRBJ2-5; D unresolved. Trimming left V 8 bases short and J 2 bases short, with 12 bases between. The V gene's germline CDR1 is LNHDA and CDR2 SQIVND (reference sequence). The CDR3 extends over 13 amino acids.

CDR3 region: CASSQVYGFNEKLFF. DNA of the CDR3: TGCGCCAGCAGCCAAGTTTACGGATTTAATGAAAAACTGTTTTTT. The chain uses TRBV4-1 and TRBJ1-4, with D hard to call. V shed 1 base and J shed 4 bases, with 10 bases lying between them. Germline V lookup: CDR1 MGHRA, CDR2 YSYEKL. This CDR3 contains 15 residues.

This clone has just one count. The chain uses TRBV5-5 and TRBJ1-2; no firm D call. Trimming pared 3 bases from V and 4 bases from J, leaving 13 bases between. Germline CDR1 reads SGHKS; CDR2 reads YYEKEE (reference sequence). The CDR3 loop spans 14 amino acids. The CDR3 nucleotides are TGTGCCAGCAGCTACCCGGGTAGTTCCTATGGCTACACCTTC. Protein: CASSYPGSSYGYTF.

The chain carries TRBV27 and TRBJ2-7, with 7 nucleotides matching TRBD1. The junction had 10 bases not matched to a gene; V was cut back by 6 bases and J by 2 bases. CDR1 and CDR2 (germline): MNHEY, SMNVEV (reference sequence). The CDR3 length is 15 residues. The DNA for the CDR3 is TGTGCCAGCAGCCGATCAGGGGGATCACCCTACGAGCAGTACTTC. This encodes CASSRSGGSPYEQYF.

The chain couples TRBV19 to TRBJ1-4; TRBD1 matches at 9 bases. Per the germline V gene, CDR1 is LNHDA and CDR2 is SQIVND (reference sequence). This CDR3 comprises 15 residues. The ends lost 5 bases at V and 8 bases at J; junction bases unmatched: 9. CDR3 nucleotide sequence: TGTGCCAGTAGTCCGGCGGGGACAGGGAGCGAAAAACTGTTTTTT. Translated, it gives CASSPAGTGSEKLFF. Combining the CDR3 with reference TRBV19 and TRBJ1-4 gives the whole variable domain DGGITQSPKYLFRKEGQNVTLSCEQNLNHDAMYWYRQDPGQGLRLIYYSQIVNDFQKGDIAEGYSVSREKKESFPLTVTSAQKNPTAFYLCASSPAGTGSEKLFFGSGTQLSVL.

The rearrangement uses TRBV4-1 and TRBJ1-4; no clear D gene. This CDR3 spans 16 amino acids. V was pared by 1 base and J by 7 bases, with 16 bases between. The germline V gene encodes CDR1 MGHRA and CDR2 YSYEKL. CDR3 amino acids: CASSQVARGISEKLFF. CDR3 nucleotide sequence: TGCGCCAGCAGCCAAGTTGCTCGGGGAATCAGTGAAAAACTGTTTTTT.

J is TRBJ1-4 and V is TRBV6-5, with D possibly TRBD1 on 5 matching bases. Trimming cost V 6 bases and J 5 bases, with 16 bases left between them. CDR3 length: 15 residues. Germline V gene sequence: CDR1 MNHEY, CDR2 SVGAGI. The CDR3 loop reads CASSPREGSNEKLFF. CDR3 nucleotide sequence: TGTGCCAGCAGCCCCCGGGAGGGGAGCAATGAAAAACTGTTTTTT.

V usage is TRBV2 and J usage is TRBJ2-5; a weak D match, TRBD2 (6 bases). V was pared by 9 bases and J by 1 base, with 15 bases between. Germline V CDR1 and CDR2: SNHLY, FYNNEI. This CDR3 has 14 residues. The CDR3 spells CARSSGLRQETQYF. The CDR3 DNA reads TGTGCCAGGTCGTCGGGACTTCGCCAAGAGACCCAGTACTTC.

Only a few counts were recorded for this clone. As DNA, the CDR3 is TGCAGCGTTCGGCAGAGCAATCAGCCCCAGCATTTT. It encodes CSVRQSNQPQHF. The chain combines TRBV29-1 with TRBJ1-5; D remains unclear. There are 12 residues in the CDR3. The germline gives CDR1 SQVTM, CDR2 ANQGSEA. Trimming removed 5 bases from V and 1 base from J, with 6 bases in between.

The chain couples TRBV6-5 to TRBJ1-5, with unresolved D. This CDR3 has 15 amino acids. Trimming left V 2 bases short and J 7 bases short, with 15 bases between. Germline CDR1 reads MNHEY; CDR2 reads SVGAGI. CDR3 loop: CASSYGRSPKQPQHF. The CDR3 nucleotides read TGTGCCAGCAGTTACGGTAGGAGTCCGAAGCAGCCCCAGCATTTT.